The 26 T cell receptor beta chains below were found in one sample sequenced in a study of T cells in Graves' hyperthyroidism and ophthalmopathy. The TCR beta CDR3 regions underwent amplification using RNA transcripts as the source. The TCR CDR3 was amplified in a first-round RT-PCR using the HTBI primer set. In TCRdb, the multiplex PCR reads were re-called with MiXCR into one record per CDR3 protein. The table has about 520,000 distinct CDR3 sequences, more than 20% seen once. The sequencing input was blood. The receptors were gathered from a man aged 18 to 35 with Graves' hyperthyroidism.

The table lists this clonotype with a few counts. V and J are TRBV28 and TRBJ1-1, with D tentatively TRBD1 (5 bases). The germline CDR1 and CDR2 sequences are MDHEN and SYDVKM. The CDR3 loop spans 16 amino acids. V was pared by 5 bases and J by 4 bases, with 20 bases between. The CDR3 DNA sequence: TGTGCCAGCAGTCAGACCCGGGACCTGTGGATCACTGAAGCTTTCTTT. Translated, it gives CASSQTRDLWITEAFF.

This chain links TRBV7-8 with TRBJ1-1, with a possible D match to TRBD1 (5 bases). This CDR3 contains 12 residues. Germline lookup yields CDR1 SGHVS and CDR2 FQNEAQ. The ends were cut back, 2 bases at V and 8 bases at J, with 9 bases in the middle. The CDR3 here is CASSLNRLEAFF. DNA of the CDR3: TGTGCCAGCAGCTTAAACAGGCTCGAAGCTTTCTTT.

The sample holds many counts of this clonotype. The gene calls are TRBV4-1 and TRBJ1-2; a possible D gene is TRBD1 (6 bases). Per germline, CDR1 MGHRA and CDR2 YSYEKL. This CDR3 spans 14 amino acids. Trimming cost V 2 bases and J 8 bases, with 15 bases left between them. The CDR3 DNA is TGCGCCAGCAGCCAACCTGGACAGTTGGGAGGCTACACCTTC. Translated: CASSQPGQLGGYTF.

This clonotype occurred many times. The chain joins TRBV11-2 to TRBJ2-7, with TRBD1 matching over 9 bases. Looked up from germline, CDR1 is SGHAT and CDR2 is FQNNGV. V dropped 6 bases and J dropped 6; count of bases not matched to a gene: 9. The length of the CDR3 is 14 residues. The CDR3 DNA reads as TGTGCCAGCAGGCTGGGACAGGGAGTCTCCGAGCAGTACTTC. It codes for CASRLGQGVSEQYF.

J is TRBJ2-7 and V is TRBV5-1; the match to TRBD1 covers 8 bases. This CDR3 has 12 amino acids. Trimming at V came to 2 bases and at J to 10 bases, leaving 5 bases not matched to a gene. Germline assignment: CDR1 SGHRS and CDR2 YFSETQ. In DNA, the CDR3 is TGCGCCAGCAGCTTCCTGACAGGGGACCAGTACTTC. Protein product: CASSFLTGDQYF.

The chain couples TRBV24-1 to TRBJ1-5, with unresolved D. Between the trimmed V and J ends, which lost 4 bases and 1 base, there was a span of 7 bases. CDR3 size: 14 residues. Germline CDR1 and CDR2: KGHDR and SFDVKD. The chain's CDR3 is CATSDELSNQPQHF. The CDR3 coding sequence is TGTGCCACCAGTGACGAATTAAGCAATCAGCCCCAGCATTTT.

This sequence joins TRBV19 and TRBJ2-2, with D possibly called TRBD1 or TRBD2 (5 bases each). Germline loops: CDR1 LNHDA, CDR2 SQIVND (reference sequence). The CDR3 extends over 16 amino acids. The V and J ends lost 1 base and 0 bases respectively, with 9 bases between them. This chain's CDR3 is CASSIGGFANTGELFF. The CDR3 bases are TGTGCCAGTAGTATAGGGGGGTTCGCGAACACCGGGGAGCTGTTTTTT.

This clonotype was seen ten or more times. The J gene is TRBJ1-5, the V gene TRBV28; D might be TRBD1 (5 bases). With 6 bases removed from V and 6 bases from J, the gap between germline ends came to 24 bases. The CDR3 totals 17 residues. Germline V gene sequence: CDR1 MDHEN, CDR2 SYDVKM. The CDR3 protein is CASSSRREGINGQPQHF. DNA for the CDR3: TGTGCCAGCAGCAGCCGGAGGGAGGGGATCAACGGTCAGCCCCAGCATTTT.

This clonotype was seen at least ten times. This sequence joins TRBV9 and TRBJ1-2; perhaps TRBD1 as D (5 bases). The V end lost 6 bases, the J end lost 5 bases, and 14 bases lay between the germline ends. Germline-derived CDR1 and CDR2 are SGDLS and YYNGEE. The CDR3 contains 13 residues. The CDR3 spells CASMGGSDYGYTF. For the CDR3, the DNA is TGTGCCAGCATGGGGGGGAGTGATTATGGCTACACCTTC.

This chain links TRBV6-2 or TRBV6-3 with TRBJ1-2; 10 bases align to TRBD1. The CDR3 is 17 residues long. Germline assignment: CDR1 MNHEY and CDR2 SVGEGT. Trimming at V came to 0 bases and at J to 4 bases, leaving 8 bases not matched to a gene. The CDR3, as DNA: TGTGCCAGCAGTTACTCGACAGGGGGCGCGACGGGCTATGGCTACACCTTC. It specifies CASSYSTGGATGYGYTF.

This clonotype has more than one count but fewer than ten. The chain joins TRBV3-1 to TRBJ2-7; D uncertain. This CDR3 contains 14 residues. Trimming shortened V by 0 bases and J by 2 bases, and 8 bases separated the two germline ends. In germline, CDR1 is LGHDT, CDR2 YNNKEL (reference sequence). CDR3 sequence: CASSQDPLTYEQYF. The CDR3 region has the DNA TGTGCCAGCAGCCAAGACCCTCTTACCTACGAGCAGTACTTC.

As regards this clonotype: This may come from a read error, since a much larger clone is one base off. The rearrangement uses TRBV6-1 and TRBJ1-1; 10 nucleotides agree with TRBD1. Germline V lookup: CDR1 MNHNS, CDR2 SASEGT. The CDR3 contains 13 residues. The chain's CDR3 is CAGQGDYHTEACF. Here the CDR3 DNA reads TGTGCCGGACAGGGGGACTATCACACTGAAGCTTGCTTT.

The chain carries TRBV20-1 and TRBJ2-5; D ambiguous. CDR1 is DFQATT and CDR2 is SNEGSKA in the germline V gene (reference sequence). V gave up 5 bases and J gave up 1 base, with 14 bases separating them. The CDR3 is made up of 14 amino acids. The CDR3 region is CSAYPGQSQETQYF. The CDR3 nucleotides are TGCAGTGCTTACCCTGGCCAGAGCCAAGAGACCCAGTACTTC.

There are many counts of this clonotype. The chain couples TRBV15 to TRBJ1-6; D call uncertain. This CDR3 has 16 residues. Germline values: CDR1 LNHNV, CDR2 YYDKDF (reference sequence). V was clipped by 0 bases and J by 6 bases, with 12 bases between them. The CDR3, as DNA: TGTGCCACCAGCAGAGATCGAGCAGGCAGTAATTCACCCCTCCACTTT. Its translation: CATSRDRAGSNSPLHF.

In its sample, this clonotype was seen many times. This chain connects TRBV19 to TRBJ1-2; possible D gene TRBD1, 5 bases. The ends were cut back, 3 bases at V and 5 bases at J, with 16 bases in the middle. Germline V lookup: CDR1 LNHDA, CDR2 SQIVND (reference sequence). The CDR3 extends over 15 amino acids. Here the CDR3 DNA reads TGTGCCAGTAGTATCAATTGGCAGGGTAGTTATGGCTACACCTTC. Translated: CASSINWQGSYGYTF.

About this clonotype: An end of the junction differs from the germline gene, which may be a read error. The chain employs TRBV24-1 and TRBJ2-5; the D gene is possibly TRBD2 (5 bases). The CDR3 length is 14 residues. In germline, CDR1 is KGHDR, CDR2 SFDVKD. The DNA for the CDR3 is TGTGCCACCAGTGATATACGGGAAGAAGAGACCCGGTACTTC. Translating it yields CATSDIREEETRYF.

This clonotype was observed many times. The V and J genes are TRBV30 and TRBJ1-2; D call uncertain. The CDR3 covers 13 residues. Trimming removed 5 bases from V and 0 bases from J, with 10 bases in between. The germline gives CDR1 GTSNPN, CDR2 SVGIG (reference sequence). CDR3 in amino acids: CAWVAYANYGYTF. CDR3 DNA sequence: TGTGCCTGGGTGGCATACGCTAACTATGGCTACACCTTC.

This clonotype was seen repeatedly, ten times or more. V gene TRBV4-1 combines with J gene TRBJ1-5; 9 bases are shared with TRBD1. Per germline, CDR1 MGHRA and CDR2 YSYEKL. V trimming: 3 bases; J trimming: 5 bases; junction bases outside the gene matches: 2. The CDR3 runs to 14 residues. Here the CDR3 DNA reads TGCGCCAGCAGCCAGGGACAGGGTGATCAGCCCCAGCATTTT. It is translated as CASSQGQGDQPQHF.

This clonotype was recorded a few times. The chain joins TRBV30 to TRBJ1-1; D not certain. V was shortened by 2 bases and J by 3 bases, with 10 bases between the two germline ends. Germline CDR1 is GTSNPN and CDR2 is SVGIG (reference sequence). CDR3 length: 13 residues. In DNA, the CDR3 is TGTGCCTGGAGTACTGGACGTGACACTGAAGCTTTCTTT. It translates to CAWSTGRDTEAFF.

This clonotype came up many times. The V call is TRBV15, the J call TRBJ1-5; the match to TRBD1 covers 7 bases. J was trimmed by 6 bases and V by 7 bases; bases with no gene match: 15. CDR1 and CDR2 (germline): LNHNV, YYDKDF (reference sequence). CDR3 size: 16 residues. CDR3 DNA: TGTGCCACCAATACACGACAGGGTTCGTTCGGTCAGCCCCAGCATTTT. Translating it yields CATNTRQGSFGQPQHF.

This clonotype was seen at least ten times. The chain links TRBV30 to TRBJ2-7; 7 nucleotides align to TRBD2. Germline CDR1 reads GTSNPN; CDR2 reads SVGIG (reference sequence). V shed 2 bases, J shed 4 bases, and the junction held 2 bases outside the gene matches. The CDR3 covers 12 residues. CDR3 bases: TGTGCCTGGAGTCCCGGGGGGTACGAGCAGTACTTC. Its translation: CAWSPGGYEQYF.

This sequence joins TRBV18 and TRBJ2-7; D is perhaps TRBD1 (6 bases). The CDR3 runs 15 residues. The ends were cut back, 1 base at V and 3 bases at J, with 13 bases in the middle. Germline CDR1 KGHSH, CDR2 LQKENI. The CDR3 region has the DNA TGTGCCAGCTCACCACACGGCAGGGGTGGCTACGAGCAGTACTTC. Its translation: CASSPHGRGGYEQYF.

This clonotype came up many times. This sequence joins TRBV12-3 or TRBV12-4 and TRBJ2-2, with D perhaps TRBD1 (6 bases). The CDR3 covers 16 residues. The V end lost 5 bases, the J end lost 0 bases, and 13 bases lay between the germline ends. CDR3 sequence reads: CASSLQGQPNTGELFF. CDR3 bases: TGTGCCAGCAGTCTCCAAGGACAGCCGAACACCGGGGAGCTGTTTTTT.

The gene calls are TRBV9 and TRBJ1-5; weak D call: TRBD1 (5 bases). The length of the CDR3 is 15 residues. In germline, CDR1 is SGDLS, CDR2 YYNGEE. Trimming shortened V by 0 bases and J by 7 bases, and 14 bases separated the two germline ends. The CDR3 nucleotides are TGTGCCAGCAGCGTAGCAGGGACCCCCGAACAGCCCCAGCATTTT. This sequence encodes CASSVAGTPEQPQHF. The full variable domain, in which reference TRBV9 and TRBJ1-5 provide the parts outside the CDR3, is DSGVTQTPKHLITATGQRVTLRCSPRSGDLSVYWYQQSLDQGLQFLIQYYNGEERAKGNILERFSAQQFPDLHSELNLSSLELGDSALYFCASSVAGTPEQPQHFGDGTRLSIL.

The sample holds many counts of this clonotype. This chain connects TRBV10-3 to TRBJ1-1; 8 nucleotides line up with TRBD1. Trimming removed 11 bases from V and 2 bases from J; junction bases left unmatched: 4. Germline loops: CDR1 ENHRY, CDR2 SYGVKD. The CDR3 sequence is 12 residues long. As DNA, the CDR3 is TGTGCCGGTGGACAGGGAAACACTGAAGCTTTCTTT. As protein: CAGGQGNTEAFF.

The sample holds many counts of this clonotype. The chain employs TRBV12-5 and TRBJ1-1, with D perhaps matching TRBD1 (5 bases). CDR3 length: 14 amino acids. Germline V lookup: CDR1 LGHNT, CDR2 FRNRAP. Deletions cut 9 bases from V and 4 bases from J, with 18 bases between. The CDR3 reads CASRRDPFLTEAFF. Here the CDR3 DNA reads TGTGCTAGCCGCCGGGACCCATTCCTCACTGAAGCTTTCTTT.